This TCR beta chain was captured in a study of graft-versus-host responses after intestinal transplantation. Looking at the study overall: All of the recipients had induction that used anti-thymocyte globulin, then tacrolimus and steroids for about 3 years.

Some clones are missing from TCRdb's copy, which holds only in-frame ones; the method was immunoSEQ multiplex PCR. In the table there are around 96,000 clones, around nine tenths of which are singletons. General study findings and limits: GvH clones appeared in recipient marrow, some first in ileum or blood.

Remarks on this clone: Its matching antigen is unknown.

Germline loops: CDR1 MNHEY, CDR2 SMNVEV (reference sequence). The CDR3 sequence is 13 residues long. The V end lost 4 bases, the J end lost 12 bases, and 16 bases lay between the germline ends. J is TRBJ2-1 and V is TRBV27; D is perhaps TRBD1 or TRBD2 (5 bases each). The sequencing here drew on PBMCs, taken approximately 470 days after intestinal transplant. This receptor was obtained from a human patient who received an intestinal transplant, so some T cells may come from the graft donor. Here the CDR3 reads CASSSHPGAGQFF. CDR3 nucleotide sequence: TGTGCCAGCAGTTCCCACCCCGGGGCCGGGCAGTTCTTC.